These 5 T cell receptor beta chains were all obtained from the same sample, sequenced in a study of cytomegalovirus exposure and HLA in healthy donors. Produced via immunoSEQ multiplex PCR; TCRdb's table is partial and in-frame only. The sample includes over 150,000 clones, about 86% of them seen just once. The source material was PBMCs. These TCRs come from a human donor in good health.

The chain has TRBV7-3 and TRBJ2-1; no firm D call. The germline V gene encodes CDR1 SGHTA and CDR2 FQGTGA. V was shortened by 2 bases and J by 5 bases, with 4 bases between the two germline ends. The CDR3 length is 12 residues. The CDR3 reads CASSLADNEQFF. CDR3 in DNA: TGTGCCAGCAGCTTAGCAGACAATGAGCAGTTCTTC.

This chain links TRBV29-1 with TRBJ1-2; D is undetermined. The V end was cut by 6 bases, the J end by 7 bases, with 15 bases between. Germline CDR1 reads SQVTM; CDR2 reads ANQGSEA. The CDR3 has 12 amino acids. This CDR3 reads CSVVSGGSGYTF. The CDR3 DNA reads as TGCAGCGTCGTGTCTGGAGGGAGTGGCTACACCTTC.

This rearrangement joins TRBV9 to TRBJ2-3; no reliable D call. Per germline, CDR1 SGDLS and CDR2 YYNGEE. V lost 3 bases and J 5 bases, leaving 13 bases between the germline ends. The CDR3 length is 14 residues. The CDR3 here is CASSASSWRDTQYF. DNA for the CDR3: TGTGCCAGCAGCGCTTCCTCTTGGAGAGATACGCAGTATTTT.

This rearrangement joins TRBV2 to TRBJ2-1; D possibly corresponds to TRBD1 (6 bases). The CDR3 extends over 13 amino acids. The germline CDR1 and CDR2 sequences are SNHLY and FYNNEI. Trimming left V 6 bases short and J 9 bases short, with 15 bases between. The CDR3 coding sequence is TGTGCCAGCAGGGATACAGGGCTCAGTGAGCAGTTCTTC. It yields the protein CASRDTGLSEQFF.

The V call is TRBV19, the J call TRBJ1-1, with a possible D match to TRBD1 (6 bases). Germline-derived CDR1 and CDR2 are LNHDA and SQIVND (reference sequence). V gave up 3 bases and J gave up 5 bases, with 13 bases separating them. This CDR3 region has 14 residues. The DNA of the CDR3 is TGTGCCAGTAGTATTTTCAGGGGAGGGACTGAAGCTTTCTTT. It specifies CASSIFRGGTEAFF.